This T cell receptor beta chain was obtained from a study of vaccination effects on CD4 cells after COVID-19. With the ViraFEST assay, the study expanded antigen-specific CD4+ T cells using viral peptide pools, then sequenced them. Having been cultured for under twelve days, the cells underwent CD4+ T cell isolation. Each person got two doses of an mRNA SARS-CoV-2 vaccine, BNT162b2 or mRNA-1273. Nucleocapsid antibody tests were negative, and the vaccine recipients had no prior SARS-CoV-2 infection. Each well held about 2 million PBMC cultured with roughly 9.7 ug/ml peptides and roughly 11 IU/ml IL-2. Sequenced by immunoSEQ multiplex PCR; TCRdb stores in-frame clones only, minus some. The sample yields fewer than 25,000 clones, about 70% seen once. In regard to this clone: Its cognate antigen is unknown.

The V gene's germline CDR1 is MGHRA and CDR2 YSYEKL. This CDR3 has 14 residues. V was shortened by 1 base and J by 2 bases, with 5 bases between the two germline ends. The TCR sequence derives from a human donor who received a COVID-19 vaccine. The rearrangement joins TRBV4-1 to TRBJ1-4; no firm D call. The sample consisted of CD4+ T cells from PBMCs cultured with SARS-CoV-2 spike peptides, taken after COVID-19 vaccination. The CDR3 reads CASSQGVTNEKLFF. The CDR3 DNA is TGCGCCAGCAGCCAAGGGGTCACTAATGAAAAACTGTTTTTT.